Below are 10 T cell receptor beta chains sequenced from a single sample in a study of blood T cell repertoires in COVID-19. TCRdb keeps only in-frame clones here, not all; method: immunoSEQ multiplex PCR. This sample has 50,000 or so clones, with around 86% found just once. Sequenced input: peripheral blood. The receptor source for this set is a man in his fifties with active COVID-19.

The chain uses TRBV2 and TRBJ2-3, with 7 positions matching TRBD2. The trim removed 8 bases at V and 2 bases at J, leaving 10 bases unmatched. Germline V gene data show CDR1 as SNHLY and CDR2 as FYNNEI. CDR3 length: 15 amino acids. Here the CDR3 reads CASGAGTTFTDTQYF. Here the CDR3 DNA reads TGTGCCAGCGGGGCCGGGACTACTTTCACAGATACGCAGTATTTT.

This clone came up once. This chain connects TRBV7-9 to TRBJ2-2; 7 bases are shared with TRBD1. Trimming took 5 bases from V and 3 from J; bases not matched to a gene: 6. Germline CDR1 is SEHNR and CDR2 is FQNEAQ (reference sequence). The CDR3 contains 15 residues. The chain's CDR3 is CASSPDRVDTGELFF. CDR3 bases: TGTGCCAGCAGCCCAGACAGGGTGGACACCGGGGAGCTGTTTTTT.

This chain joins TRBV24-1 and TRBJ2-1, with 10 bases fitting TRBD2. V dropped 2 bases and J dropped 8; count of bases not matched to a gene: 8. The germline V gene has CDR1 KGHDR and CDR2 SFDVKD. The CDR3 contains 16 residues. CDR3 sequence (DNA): TGTGCCACCAGTGATTCTACTAGCGGGGCGAAGGATGAGCAGTTCTTC. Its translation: CATSDSTSGAKDEQFF.

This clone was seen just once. In DNA, the CDR3 is TGTGCCAGCAGTGAAGGGCCAAAGGCGGGGGAAGAGACCCAGTACTTC. This codes for CASSEGPKAGEETQYF. The rearrangement uses TRBV6-1 and TRBJ2-5; 7 bases match TRBD2. The CDR3 spans 16 residues. Germline V gene sequence: CDR1 MNHNS, CDR2 SASEGT. V was clipped by 1 base and J by 3 bases; unmatched bases: 8.

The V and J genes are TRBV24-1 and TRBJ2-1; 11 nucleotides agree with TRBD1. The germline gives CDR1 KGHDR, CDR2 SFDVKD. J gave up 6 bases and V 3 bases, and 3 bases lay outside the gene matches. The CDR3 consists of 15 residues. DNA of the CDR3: TGTGCCACCAGTGATGGACAGGGGGCGATCAATGAGCAGTTCTTC. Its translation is CATSDGQGAINEQFF.

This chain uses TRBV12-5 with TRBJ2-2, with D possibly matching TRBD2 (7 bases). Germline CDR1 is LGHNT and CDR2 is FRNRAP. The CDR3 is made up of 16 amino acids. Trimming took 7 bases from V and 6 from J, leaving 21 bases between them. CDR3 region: CASALGLTGAPGELFF. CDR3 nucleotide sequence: TGTGCTAGTGCCTTGGGACTAACGGGGGCCCCCGGGGAGCTGTTTTTT.

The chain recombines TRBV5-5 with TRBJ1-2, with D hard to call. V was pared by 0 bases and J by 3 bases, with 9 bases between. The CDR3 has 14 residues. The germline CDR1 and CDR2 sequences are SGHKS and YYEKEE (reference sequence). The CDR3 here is CASSLAVSYYGYTF. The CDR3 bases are TGTGCCAGCAGCTTGGCCGTGTCGTACTATGGCTACACCTTC.

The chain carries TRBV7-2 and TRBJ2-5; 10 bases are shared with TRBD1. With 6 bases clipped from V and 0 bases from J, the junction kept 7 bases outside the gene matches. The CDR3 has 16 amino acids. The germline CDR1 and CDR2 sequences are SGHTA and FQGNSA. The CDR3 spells CASSSRDRGYQETQYF. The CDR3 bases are TGTGCCAGCAGTTCCCGGGACAGGGGTTACCAAGAGACCCAGTACTTC.

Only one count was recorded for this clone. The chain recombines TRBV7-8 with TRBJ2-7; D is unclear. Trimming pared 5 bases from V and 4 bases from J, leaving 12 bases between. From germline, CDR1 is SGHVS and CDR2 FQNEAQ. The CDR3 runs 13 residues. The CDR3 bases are TGTGCCAGCAGCCTGACGACTCAATACGAGCAGTACTTC. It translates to CASSLTTQYEQYF.

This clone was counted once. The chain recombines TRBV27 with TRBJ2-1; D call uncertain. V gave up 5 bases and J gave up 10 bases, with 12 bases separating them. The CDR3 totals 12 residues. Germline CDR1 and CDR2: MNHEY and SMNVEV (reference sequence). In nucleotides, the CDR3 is TGTGCCAGCAGTCTAGAAAGAGGAGAGCAGTTCTTC. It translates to CASSLERGEQFF.